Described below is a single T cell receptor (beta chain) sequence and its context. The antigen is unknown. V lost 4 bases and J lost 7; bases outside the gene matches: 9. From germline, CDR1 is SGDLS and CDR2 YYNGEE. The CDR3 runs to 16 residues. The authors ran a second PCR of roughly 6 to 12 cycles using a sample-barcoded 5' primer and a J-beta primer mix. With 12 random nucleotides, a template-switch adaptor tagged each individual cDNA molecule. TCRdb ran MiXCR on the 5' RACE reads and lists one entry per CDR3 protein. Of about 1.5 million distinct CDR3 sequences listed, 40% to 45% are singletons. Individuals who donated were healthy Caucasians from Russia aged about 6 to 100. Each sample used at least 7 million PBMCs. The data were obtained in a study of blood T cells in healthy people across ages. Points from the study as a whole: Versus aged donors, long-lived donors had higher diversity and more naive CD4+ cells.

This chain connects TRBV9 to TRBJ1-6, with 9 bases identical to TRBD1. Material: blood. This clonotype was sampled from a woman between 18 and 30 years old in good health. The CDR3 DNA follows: TGTGCCAGCAGCCAGGGACAGGGAGCTTTCAATTCACCCCTCCACTTT. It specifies CASSQGQGAFNSPLHF.